What follows are 10 T cell receptor beta chains derived from one specimen sequenced in a study of PD-1 blockade in classical Hodgkin lymphoma. Each patient relapsed following autologous stem cell transplantation, and prior brentuximab vedotin exposure differed. TCRdb's copy holds only in-frame clones and misses some; the assay was immunoSEQ multiplex PCR. The repertoire holds about 26,000 clones, with around 67% as singletons. The sequencing here drew on peripheral blood mononuclear cells (PBMCs), taken before the second cycle of nivolumab. These receptors were obtained from a human donor with classical Hodgkin lymphoma.

This chain links TRBV18 with TRBJ1-1, with unresolved D. The CDR3 loop spans 12 amino acids. The V gene's germline CDR1 is KGHSH and CDR2 LQKENI. Trimming took off 5 bases at V and 5 bases at J, with 9 bases between the two ends. The CDR3 sequence is CASSSRSTEAFF. The CDR3 coding sequence is TGTGCCAGCTCATCCAGATCAACTGAAGCTTTCTTT.

This chain joins TRBV6-5 and TRBJ2-7; D is uncertain. Germline loops: CDR1 MNHEY, CDR2 SVGAGI. CDR3 length: 12 residues. Trimming pared 5 bases from V and 5 bases from J, leaving 10 bases between. For the CDR3, the DNA is TGTGCCAGCAGTCCGGGCCGCCACGAGCAGTACTTC. Protein: CASSPGRHEQYF.

Sample share makes this clone medium-sized. The chain recombines TRBV7-9 with TRBJ2-7; either TRBD1 or TRBD2 may supply D (6 bases each). CDR3 length equals 15 residues. Looked up from germline, CDR1 is SEHNR and CDR2 is FQNEAQ (reference sequence). With 3 bases removed from V and 3 bases from J, the gap between germline ends came to 15 bases. In DNA, the CDR3 is TGTGCCAGCAGCTTTCCCGCCGGGGGCATCTACGAGCAGTACTTC. Protein product: CASSFPAGGIYEQYF.

This clone was seen a few times. As DNA, the CDR3 is TGTGCCTGGACGCTAGCGGGAGGCTCAGATACGCAGTATTTT. Translation gives CAWTLAGGSDTQYF. The V gene is TRBV30, the J gene TRBJ2-3, with 11 bases matching TRBD2. In germline, CDR1 is GTSNPN, CDR2 SVGIG (reference sequence). The CDR3 contains 14 residues. Trimming at V came to 4 bases and at J to 4 bases, leaving 4 bases not matched to a gene.

The table lists this clone with a few counts. The rearrangement links TRBV10-3 to TRBJ2-1; 11 bases agree with TRBD2. The CDR3 extends over 14 amino acids. Per germline, CDR1 ENHRY and CDR2 SYGVKD. The V segment lost 10 bases and the J segment 4 bases; nucleotides outside the gene matches: 6. The CDR3 DNA sequence: TGTGCCACCCGGGGGACTAGCGGTTACAATGAGCAGTTCTTC. This gives the protein CATRGTSGYNEQFF.

As DNA, the CDR3 is TGCGCCAGCAGCCAAGACGGAGCAACTAATGAAAAACTGTTTTTT. Its protein product is CASSQDGATNEKLFF. The chain is built from TRBV4-3 and TRBJ1-4; D remains ambiguous. The V end was cut by 0 bases, the J end by 0 bases, with 5 bases between. Germline assignment: CDR1 LGHNA and CDR2 YSLEER. The CDR3 totals 15 residues.

The chain couples TRBV28 to TRBJ1-2, with 8 bases fitting TRBD1. Germline V gene sequence: CDR1 MDHEN, CDR2 SYDVKM. Trimming took 2 bases from V and 13 from J; bases not matched to a gene: 12. The CDR3 has 14 residues. CDR3 region: CASSLQRQGRSSTF. The CDR3 bases are TGTGCCAGCAGTTTACAACGACAGGGGAGGTCTAGCACCTTC.

Points on this clone: A junction boundary mismatches the germline segment, possibly from a read error. This sample also contains other DNA sequences that code for the same CDR3. The chain recombines TRBV18 with TRBJ1-2, with no clear D. Looked up from germline, CDR1 is KGHSH and CDR2 is LQKENI. The CDR3 runs to 15 residues. Here the CDR3 DNA reads TGTGCCAGCTCACCCCGCCTTTCCCCGGACTATGGCTATACCTTC. This gives the protein CASSPRLSPDYGYTF.

The V gene is TRBV9, the J gene TRBJ2-1; no definite D call. The CDR3 loop spans 13 amino acids. V was shortened by 4 bases and J by 5 bases, with 10 bases between the two germline ends. Looked up from germline, CDR1 is SGDLS and CDR2 is YYNGEE. The DNA of the CDR3 is TGTGCCAGCAGCAGAAATATCGACAATGAGCAGTTCTTC. This gives the protein CASSRNIDNEQFF. Drawing the rest from reference TRBV9 and TRBJ2-1, the complete variable domain is DSGVTQTPKHLITATGQRVTLRCSPRSGDLSVYWYQQSLDQGLQFLIQYYNGEERAKGNILERFSAQQFPDLHSELNLSSLELGDSALYFCASSRNIDNEQFFGPGTRLTVL.

The V call is TRBV6-5, the J call TRBJ1-2; a possible D gene is TRBD1 (5 bases). CDR3 length: 13 residues. Between the trimmed V and J ends, which lost 8 bases and 2 bases, there was a span of 12 bases. Germline CDR1 MNHEY, CDR2 SVGAGI. In nucleotides, the CDR3 is TGTGCCAGCCATCGGGGGAGCAACTATGGCTACACCTTC. Translating gives CASHRGSNYGYTF.